This T cell receptor (beta chain) comes out of a study of identical twins. Unique molecular identifiers were present on the cDNA, and a universal primer site came from template switching. TCRdb reanalysed the 5' RACE reads using MiXCR and keeps one entry per CDR3 protein. The data show roughly 700,000 distinct CDR3 sequences, under 9% seen once. With regard to this clonotype: What it recognizes is unknown.

Study observations and caveats: Modeled out-of-frame TCR alpha sharing in monozygotic twins fell below observed levels.

V lost 4 bases, J lost 3 bases, and 18 bases lay in between. CDR3 length: 17 amino acids. The germline V gene encodes CDR1 LNHNV and CDR2 YYDKDF (reference sequence). The same data also contributed to another study, on yellow fever vaccine responses in identical twins.

Material: PBMCs. The clonotype was recovered from a woman aged 18 to 35 in good health. This chain uses TRBV15 with TRBJ2-2; D tentatively fits TRBD1 or TRBD2 (5 bases each). The CDR3 DNA is TGTGCCACCAGCACTCCCATCGGGACCCCGGACACCGGGGAGCTGTTTTTT. Its translation: CATSTPIGTPDTGELFF.